The clone carrying this TCR beta chain has more than one count but fewer than ten. Its antigen is currently unknown. The sample is drawn from a study of EBV T-cell therapy then PD-1 blockade in nasopharyngeal carcinoma. Treatment defined: AdE1-LMPpoly-expanded autologous EBV-specific T-cell therapy followed by anti-PD-1 nivolumab. The method was immunoSEQ multiplex PCR; TCRdb's version includes in-frame clones alone and lacks a portion of them. The table shows approximately 21,000 clones, with roughly 84% occurring only once. V gave up 2 bases and J gave up 4 bases, with 14 bases separating them. This CDR3 region has 15 residues. Per the germline V gene, CDR1 is SNHLY and CDR2 is FYNNEI.

The chain recombines TRBV2 with TRBJ1-1; D call uncertain. The clonotype comes from a man in his forties with nasopharyngeal carcinoma. Source: CD8+ T cells from blood, taken at roughly day 61 from a patient whose treatment included autologous EBV-specific T cells and nivolumab. For the CDR3, the DNA is TGTGCCAGCAGTGAATATCTGGCCTCGCCCACTGAAGCTTTCTTT. This encodes CASSEYLASPTEAFF.